The 9 T cell receptor beta chains below come from one sample, sequenced in a study of Graves' ophthalmopathy and Graves' hyperthyroidism. From RNA, the CDR3 regions of TCR beta chains were amplified and sequenced. An opening RT-PCR round employed HTBI primers and preceded a second-round multiplex PCR. MiXCR, run by TCRdb on the multiplex PCR reads, gives a single entry per CDR3 protein. The sample shows about 210,000 distinct CDR3 sequences, under 30% of them seen only once. Sequencing was carried out using peripheral blood. These receptors were obtained from a man between 50 and 59 years old with Graves' ophthalmopathy.

This clonotype has a count of ten or more. The gene calls are TRBV6-4 and TRBJ2-5, with D possibly being TRBD2 (5 bases). The CDR3 runs 17 residues. Germline CDR1 is MRHNA and CDR2 is SNTAGT. V was cut by 0 bases and J by 4 bases, with 18 bases left in between. CDR3 nucleotides: TGTGCCAGCAGTGACTCAATAGGGAGACGGTCCGTAGAGACCCAGTACTTC. This gives the protein CASSDSIGRRSVETQYF.

This clonotype was recorded many times. This chain joins TRBV12-3 or TRBV12-4 and TRBJ1-1; D remains ambiguous. Trimming removed 5 bases from V and 10 bases from J, with 23 bases in between. CDR3 length: 15 amino acids. The CDR3 spells CASSPLEGASKTAFF. In nucleotides, the CDR3 is TGTGCCAGCAGTCCACTGGAGGGAGCCTCAAAGACAGCTTTCTTT.

In this sample, this clonotype turned up many times. This sequence joins TRBV6-5 and TRBJ2-7; tentatively, D is TRBD2 (5 bases). Germline-derived CDR1 and CDR2 are MNHEY and SVGAGI. The length of the CDR3 is 15 residues. The V gene lost 2 bases and the J gene lost 2 bases, with 13 bases spanning the gap. The CDR3: CASSYTGEIPYEQYF. The CDR3, as DNA: TGTGCCAGCAGTTACACCGGGGAAATTCCCTACGAGCAGTACTTC.

V is TRBV10-3 and J is TRBJ1-1; the D is unclear. This CDR3 has 13 amino acids. CDR1 is ENHRY and CDR2 is SYGVKD in the germline V gene. V lost 5 bases, J lost 6 bases, and 13 bases lay in between. Here the CDR3 DNA reads TGTGCCATCAGTACACGTACTAACGCTGAAGCTTTCTTT. Translated, it gives CAISTRTNAEAFF.

This clonotype was found many times. The gene calls are TRBV6-5 and TRBJ2-6, with D unresolved. The V end lost 2 bases, the J end lost 0 bases, and 5 bases lay between the germline ends. The V gene's germline CDR1 is MNHEY and CDR2 SVGAGI. This CDR3 has 15 residues. The chain's CDR3 is CASSYVNSGANVLTF. Here the CDR3 DNA reads TGTGCCAGCAGTTACGTAAACTCTGGGGCCAACGTCCTGACTTTC.

V usage is TRBV6-2 or TRBV6-3 and J usage is TRBJ2-7; D is possibly TRBD1 or TRBD2 (5 bases each). The CDR3 totals 14 residues. V lost 4 bases and J lost 7, with 17 bases in between. Germline CDR1 is MNHEY and CDR2 is SVGEGT. CDR3 coding DNA: TGTGCCAGCAGTTCGAGGGCAGGGTTTGGGGAGCAGTACTTC. Encoded protein: CASSSRAGFGEQYF.

This clonotype was detected ten times or more. One junction end does not reproduce the germline sequence, and a read error may be involved. The genes are TRBV5-1 and TRBJ1-1; TRBD1 is a possible D gene (6 bases). The CDR3 is 15 residues long. Germline V CDR1 and CDR2: SGHRS, YFSETQ. The chain's CDR3 is CASSLQGVANTGAFF. For the CDR3, the DNA is TGCGCCAGCAGCTTACAGGGTGTAGCGAACACTGGAGCTTTCTTT. The whole variable domain, remainder taken from reference TRBV5-1 and TRBJ1-1, is KAGVTQTPRYLIKTRGQQVTLSCSPISGHRSVSWYQQTPGQGLQFLFEYFSETQRNKGNFPGRFSGRQFSNSRSEMNVSTLELGDSALYLCASSLQGVANTGAFFGQGTRLTVV.

This clonotype was recorded many times. The chain has TRBV19 and TRBJ2-3; D gene ambiguous. Trimming took 4 bases from V and 4 from J, leaving 12 bases between them. Germline CDR1 reads LNHDA; CDR2 reads SQIVND (reference sequence). The CDR3 length is 14 residues. CDR3 region: CASSNPLLADTQYF. CDR3 coding DNA: TGTGCCAGTAGTAACCCTTTGCTGGCAGATACGCAGTATTTT.

The table lists this clonotype with many counts. The chain carries TRBV28 and TRBJ2-5; 12 bases map to TRBD2. This CDR3 region has 18 residues. V was pared by 2 bases and J by 4 bases, with 11 bases of the junction left unmatched. Germline CDR1 is MDHEN and CDR2 is SYDVKM. Here the CDR3 reads CASSLPTSGRVDRETQYF. The CDR3 DNA reads TGTGCCAGCAGTTTACCGACTAGCGGGAGAGTGGATAGAGAGACCCAGTACTTC.